The TCR beta chain under discussion was sequenced for a study of cytomegalovirus exposure and HLA in healthy donors. Study results and caveats: Roughly uniform sequencing depth across donors was assumed, possibly incorrectly. Later analysis showed TCR association rates varying by HLA locus, highest for DRB1 and lowest for HLA-C.

With 60 Vbeta and 13 Jbeta primers, the PCR was carried out. Repertoires were generated with immunoSEQ multiplex PCR, while TCRdb's copy carries only in-frame clones and drops some. Of about 85,000 clones in the sample, 60% to 85% were seen once. As regards this clone: Its antigen is currently unknown.

There are 15 residues in the CDR3. Trimming shortened V by 5 bases and J by 5 bases, and 16 bases separated the two germline ends. CDR1 is MDHEN and CDR2 is SYDVKM in the germline V gene. This TCR was recovered from a boy between 10 and 17 years old in good health and CMV-seronegative. This chain joins TRBV28 and TRBJ1-5; perhaps TRBD1 as D (6 bases). The source material was PBMCs. CDR3 nucleotide sequence: TGTGCCAGCAGTAAACTGGGGGGGCTGGATCAGCCCCAGCATTTT. It is translated as CASSKLGGLDQPQHF.